The clone carrying this T cell receptor (beta chain) was seen only a few times. What it binds is not known. The source of the sample is a study of CD8 T cells in ankylosing spondylitis. Study observations and caveats: Several highly homologous variants made up a TCR beta motif that seemed to typify ankylosing spondylitis blood.

MiXCR, applied by TCRdb to the 5' RACE reads, yields one record per CDR3 protein. This sample carries approximately 240,000 distinct CDR3 sequences, roughly a quarter of them seen once, and the ten largest clones take roughly 0.67%. This receptor was obtained from a male donor with ankylosing spondylitis or in good health (not recorded which). The sample consisted of blood, either unsorted or a sorted T cell fraction (not recorded which).

The CDR3 DNA follows: TGTGCCAGCAGCTTAGCGCTGGCTAGCGCAAATGAGCAGTTCTTC. It specifies CASSLALASANEQFF. The V and J genes are TRBV7-2 and TRBJ2-1, with D possibly being TRBD2 (6 bases). The CDR3 contains 15 residues. Trimming took 0 bases from V and 7 from J, leaving 13 bases between them. Germline-derived CDR1 and CDR2 are SGHTA and FQGNSA.